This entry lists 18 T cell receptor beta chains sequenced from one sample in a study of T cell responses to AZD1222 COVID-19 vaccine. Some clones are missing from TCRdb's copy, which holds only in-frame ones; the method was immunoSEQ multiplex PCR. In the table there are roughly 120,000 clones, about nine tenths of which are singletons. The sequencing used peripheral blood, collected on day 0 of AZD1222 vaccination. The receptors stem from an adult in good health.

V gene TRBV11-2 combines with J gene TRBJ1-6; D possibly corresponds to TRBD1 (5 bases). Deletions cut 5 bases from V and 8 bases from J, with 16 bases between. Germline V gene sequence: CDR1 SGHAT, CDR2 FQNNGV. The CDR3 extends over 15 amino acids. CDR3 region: CASSRGGGYHSPLHF. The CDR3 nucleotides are TGTGCCAGCAGCCGCGGTGGGGGGTATCATTCACCCCTCCACTTT. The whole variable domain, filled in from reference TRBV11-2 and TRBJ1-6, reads EAGVAQSPRYKIIEKRQSVAFWCNPISGHATLYWYQQILGQGPKLLIQFQNNGVVDDSQLPKDRFSAERLKGVDSTLKIQPAKLEDSAVYLCASSRGGGYHSPLHFGNGTRLTVT.

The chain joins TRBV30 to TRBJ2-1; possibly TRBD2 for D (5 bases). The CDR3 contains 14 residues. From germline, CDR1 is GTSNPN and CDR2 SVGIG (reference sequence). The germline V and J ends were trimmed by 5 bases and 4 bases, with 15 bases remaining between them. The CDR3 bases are TGTGCCTGGGACATAGCCGGAGGATACAATGAGCAGTTCTTC. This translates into CAWDIAGGYNEQFF. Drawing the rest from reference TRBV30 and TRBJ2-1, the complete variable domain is SQTIHQWPATLVQPVGSPLSLECTVEGTSNPNLYWYRQAAGRGLQLLFYSVGIGQISSEVPQNLSASRPQDRQFILSSKKLLLSDSGFYLCAWDIAGGYNEQFFGPGTRLTVL.

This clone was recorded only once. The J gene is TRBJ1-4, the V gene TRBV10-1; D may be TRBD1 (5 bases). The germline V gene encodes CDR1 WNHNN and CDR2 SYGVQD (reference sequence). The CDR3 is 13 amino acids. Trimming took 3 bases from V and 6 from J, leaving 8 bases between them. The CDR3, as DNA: TGCGCCAGCAGTGATTTGGGGGATGAAAAACTGTTTTTT. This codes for CASSDLGDEKLFF.

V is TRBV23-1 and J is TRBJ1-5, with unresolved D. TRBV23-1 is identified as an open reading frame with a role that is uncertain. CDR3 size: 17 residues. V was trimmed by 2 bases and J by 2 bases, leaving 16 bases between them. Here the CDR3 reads CASSQTLWGKGNQPQHF. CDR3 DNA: TGCGCCAGCAGTCAAACTCTTTGGGGAAAGGGCAATCAGCCCCAGCATTTT.

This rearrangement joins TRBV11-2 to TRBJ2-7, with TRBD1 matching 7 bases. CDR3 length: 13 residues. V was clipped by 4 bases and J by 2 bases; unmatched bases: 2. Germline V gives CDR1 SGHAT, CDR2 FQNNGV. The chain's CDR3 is CASSWGQTYEQYF. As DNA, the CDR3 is TGTGCCAGCAGCTGGGGACAGACCTACGAGCAGTACTTC.

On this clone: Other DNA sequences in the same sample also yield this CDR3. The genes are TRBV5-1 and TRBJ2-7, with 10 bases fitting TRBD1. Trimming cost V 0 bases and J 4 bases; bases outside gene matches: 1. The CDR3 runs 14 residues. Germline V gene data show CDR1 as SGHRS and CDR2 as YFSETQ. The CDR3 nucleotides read TGCGCCAGCAGCTTGGGGACAGGGGGTTACGAGCAGTACTTC. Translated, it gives CASSLGTGGYEQYF.

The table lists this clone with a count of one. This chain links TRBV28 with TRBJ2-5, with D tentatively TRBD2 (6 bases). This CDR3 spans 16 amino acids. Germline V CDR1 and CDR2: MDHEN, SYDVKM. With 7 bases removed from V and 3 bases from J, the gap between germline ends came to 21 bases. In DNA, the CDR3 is TGTGCCAGCACCCTTCAAGGCGGGACGGTAAAAGAGACCCAGTACTTC. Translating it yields CASTLQGGTVKETQYF.

CDR3 bases: TGTGCCAGCCATACACAGGGGACTGAAAAACTGTTTTTT. As protein: CASHTQGTEKLFF. The V call is TRBV19, the J call TRBJ1-4; 7 nucleotides agree with TRBD1. CDR1 LNHDA and CDR2 SQIVND come from the germline V gene (reference sequence). CDR3 size: 13 residues. V trimming: 9 bases; J trimming: 7 bases; junction bases outside the gene matches: 8.

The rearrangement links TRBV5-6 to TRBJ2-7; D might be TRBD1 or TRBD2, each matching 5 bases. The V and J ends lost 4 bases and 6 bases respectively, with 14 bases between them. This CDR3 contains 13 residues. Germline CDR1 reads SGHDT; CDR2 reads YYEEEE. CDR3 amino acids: CASSIGAGFEQYF. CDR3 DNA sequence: TGTGCCAGCAGCATCGGGGCCGGATTCGAGCAGTACTTC.

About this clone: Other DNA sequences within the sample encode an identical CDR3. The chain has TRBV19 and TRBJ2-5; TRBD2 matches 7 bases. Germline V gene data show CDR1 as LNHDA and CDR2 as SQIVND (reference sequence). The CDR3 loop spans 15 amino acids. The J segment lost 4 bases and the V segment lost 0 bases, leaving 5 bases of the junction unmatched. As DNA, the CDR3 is TGTGCCAGTAGTATAGATGGCGGGAGCCGAGAGACCCAGTACTTC. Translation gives CASSIDGGSRETQYF.

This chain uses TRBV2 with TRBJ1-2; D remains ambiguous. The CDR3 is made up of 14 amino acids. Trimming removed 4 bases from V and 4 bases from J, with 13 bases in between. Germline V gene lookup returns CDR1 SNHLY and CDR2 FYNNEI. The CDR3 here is CASSVGRRGYGYTF. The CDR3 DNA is TGTGCCAGCAGTGTAGGTCGCAGAGGCTATGGCTACACCTTC.

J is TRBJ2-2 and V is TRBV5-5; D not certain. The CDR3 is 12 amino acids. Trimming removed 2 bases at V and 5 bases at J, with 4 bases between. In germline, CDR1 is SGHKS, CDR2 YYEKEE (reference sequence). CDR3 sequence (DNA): TGTGCCAGCAGCTTTTGGACCGGGGAGCTGTTTTTT. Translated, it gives CASSFWTGELFF.

CDR3 loop: CASSPRQELVTQYF. In nucleotides, the CDR3 is TGTGCCAGCTCACCACGACAAGAACTGGTAACCCAGTACTTC. The chain joins TRBV18 to TRBJ2-5, with no clear D. The CDR3 runs to 14 residues. Germline loops: CDR1 KGHSH, CDR2 LQKENI. V shed 1 base and J shed 8 bases, with 14 bases lying between them.

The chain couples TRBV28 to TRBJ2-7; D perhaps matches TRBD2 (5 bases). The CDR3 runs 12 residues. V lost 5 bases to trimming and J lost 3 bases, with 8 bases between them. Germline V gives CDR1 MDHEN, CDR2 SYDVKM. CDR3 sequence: CASSPGGYEQYF. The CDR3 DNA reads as TGTGCCAGCAGTCCCGGAGGCTACGAGCAGTACTTC.

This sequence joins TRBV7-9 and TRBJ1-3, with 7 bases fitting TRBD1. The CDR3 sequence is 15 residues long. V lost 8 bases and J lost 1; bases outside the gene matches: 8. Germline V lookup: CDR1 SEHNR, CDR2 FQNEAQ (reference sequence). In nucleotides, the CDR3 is TGTGCCAGCGGGGTGGGACAGACATCTGGAAACACCATATATTTT. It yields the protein CASGVGQTSGNTIYF.

CDR3 in amino acids: CAISESVRGHGYTF. CDR3 nucleotide sequence: TGTGCCATCAGTGAGTCCGTAAGGGGGCACGGCTACACCTTC. This chain uses TRBV10-3 with TRBJ1-2; TRBD1 aligns across 7 bases. V shed 0 bases and J 8 bases; nucleotides not matched to a gene: 6. The germline V gene has CDR1 ENHRY and CDR2 SYGVKD. This CDR3 is 14 amino acids long.

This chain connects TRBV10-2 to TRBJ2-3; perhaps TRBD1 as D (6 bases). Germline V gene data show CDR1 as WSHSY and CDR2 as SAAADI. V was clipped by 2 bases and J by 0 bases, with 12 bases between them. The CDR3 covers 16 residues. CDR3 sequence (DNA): TGCGCCAGCAGTGAGGAGAGGGGGTTTAGCACAGATACGCAGTATTTT. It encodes CASSEERGFSTDTQYF.

CDR3 in amino acids: CASRLAPSYNEQFF. The CDR3 bases are TGTGCCAGCAGGTTAGCGCCCTCCTACAATGAGCAGTTCTTC. This rearrangement joins TRBV28 to TRBJ2-1, with a possible D match to TRBD2 (5 bases). Trimming left V 6 bases short and J 0 bases short, with 9 bases between. The CDR3 contains 14 residues. CDR1 is MDHEN, CDR2 SYDVKM, per germline. Supplemented by reference TRBV28 and TRBJ2-1, the full variable domain reads DVKVTQSSRYLVKRTGEKVFLECVQDMDHENMFWYRQDPGLGLRLIYFSYDVKMKEKGDIPEGYSVSREKKERFSLILESASTNQTSMYLCASRLAPSYNEQFFGPGTRLTVL.